The rows below give T cell receptor beta chains drawn from one sample of a study of blood T cells in healthy people across ages. TCRdb fed the 5' RACE reads into MiXCR, producing one record per CDR3 protein. The data hold about 1.7 million distinct CDR3 sequences, with under 30% observed a single time. Material for sequencing was blood. The receptors here all came from a woman aged 25-40 years in good health. The CDR3 runs from the conserved cysteine through the conserved F or W. The D gene is left open where the match is weak. Clone size, where shown, is once, few, many, or a class for clones that have expanded.

TRBJ2-5,.,.,TRBV28,TGTGCCAGCAGACAATTCGGAAGAGGAACGCAAGAGACCCAGTACTTC,CASRQFGRGTQETQYF
TRBJ1-4,.,few,TRBV15,TGTGCCACCACCCCGGGTGGACAGCCTGCAACTAATGAAAAACTGTTTTTT,CATTPGGQPATNEKLFF
TRBJ1-1,.,.,TRBV29-1,TGCAGCGCCTTGACCGGGGGGAACACTGAAGCTTTCTTT,CSALTGGNTEAFF
TRBJ2-7,TRBD2,once,TRBV11-2,TGTGCCAGCAGCCGGGGACTAGCGGATAAATACGAGCAGTACTTC,CASSRGLADKYEQYF
TRBJ1-4,.,.,TRBV5-5,TGTGCCAGCACCGGGGCACAGGGAGGTGGAAAACTGTTTTTT,CASTGAQGGGKLFF
TRBJ2-7,.,many,TRBV20-1,TGCAGTGCGCGGCGAGGAAGGTCCTACGAGCAGTACTTC,CSARRGRSYEQYF
TRBJ2-7,TRBD2,many,TRBV7-9,TGTGCCAGCAGCTTAGCGCAGGCTAGCGGAACCTACGAGCAGTACTTC,CASSLAQASGTYEQYF
TRBJ2-7,.,.,TRBV28,TGTGCCAGCCGGGCGGGGCCAAGCAATGAGCAGTACTTC,CASRAGPSNEQYF
TRBJ2-1,.,many,TRBV15,TGTGCCACCAGCAGAGATCCGCTGGCCAATGAGCAGTTCTTC,CATSRDPLANEQFF
TRBJ2-1,.,.,TRBV4-3,TGCGCCAGCAGCCAGTTGGGTGATGGGGGGCAGTTCTTC,CASSQLGDGGQFF
TRBJ2-1,.,many,TRBV10-3,TGTGCCATTAGCGGCCCTGCCGCCCACAATGAGCAGTTCTTC,CAISGPAAHNEQFF
TRBJ1-2,.,.,TRBV6-6,TGTGCCAGCATCGGGACTTTAAGGAGGGGCCAGAACTATGGCTACACCTTC,CASIGTLRRGQNYGYTF
TRBJ2-7,.,.,TRBV29-1,TGCAGCGTTCGTGACGGAGCCTACGAGCAGTACTTC,CSVRDGAYEQYF
TRBJ2-1,.,few,TRBV7-2,TGTGCCAGCAGCTTAGGGGCCGTAACCTACAATGAGCAGTTCTTC,CASSLGAVTYNEQFF
TRBJ1-2,.,many,TRBV28,TGTGCCAGCAGTTACAGGACGGACTATGGCTACACCTTC,CASSYRTDYGYTF
TRBJ1-5,TRBD1,.,TRBV20-1,TGCAGTGCTGGACAGGGGGCCAATCCGCCCCAGCATTTT,CSAGQGANPPQHF
TRBJ2-3,.,few,TRBV20-1,TGCAGTGCTACCCGACAGACTAAGCCAGATACGCAGTATTTT,CSATRQTKPDTQYF
TRBJ2-7,.,.,TRBV20-1,TGCAGTGCCACCGTCCCGGGACGAGCGCCTGCTTCCTACGAGCAGTACTTC,CSATVPGRAPASYEQYF
TRBJ2-5,.,few,TRBV6-5,TGTGCCAGCAGTTACTGGGGGCCAGCTGCCGATCACCAAGAGACCCAGTACTTC,CASSYWGPAADHQETQYF
TRBJ2-1,TRBD2,few,TRBV28,TGTGCCAGCAGTTTGAAGCTAGCGGGGTACAGAGGGAATGAGCAGTTCTTC,CASSLKLAGYRGNEQFF
TRBJ2-5,.,once,TRBV27,TGTGCCAGCAGTTTCGGACCGCAACTGGTCCAGTACTTC,CASSFGPQLVQYF
TRBJ1-2,TRBD1,.,TRBV25-1,TGTGCCAGCAGTGAGCCCGGGACAGGCTCCGGAGGCGGCTACACCTTC,CASSEPGTGSGGGYTF
TRBJ2-3,TRBD2,few,TRBV12-3/TRBV12-4,TGTGCCAGCAGTTTGGCTAGCGGGAGAACAGATACGCAGTATTTT,CASSLASGRTDTQYF
TRBJ2-7,.,many,TRBV12-3/TRBV12-4,TGTGCCAGCACCCTGGCGGGGGCGGGTGAGCAGTACTTC,CASTLAGAGEQYF
TRBJ2-5,TRBD2,few,TRBV6-2/TRBV6-3,TGTGCCAGCAGGAATAGCGGGCCCCAAGAGACCCAGTACTTC,CASRNSGPQETQYF
TRBJ2-3,TRBD2,many,TRBV7-3,TGTGCCAGCAGCTTAGGGACTAGCGGGGGCACAGATACGCAGTATTTT,CASSLGTSGGTDTQYF
TRBJ2-7,.,.,TRBV5-1,TGCGCCAGCAGCTTGGAGCTCAGTGCCTACGAGCAGTACTTC,CASSLELSAYEQYF
TRBJ2-7,.,.,TRBV27,TGTGCCAGCAGGGTGGGGTTCCCCTACGAGCAGTACTTC,CASRVGFPYEQYF
TRBJ2-1,TRBD2,few,TRBV20-1,TGCAGTGCTAGCAGGACTAGCGGGACAAGCTCCTACAATGAGCAGTTCTTC,CSASRTSGTSSYNEQFF
TRBJ2-1,TRBD2,few,TRBV6-2/TRBV6-3,TGTGCCAGCAACGACCCTAGCGGGGGCTCCTACAATGAGCAGTTCTTC,CASNDPSGGSYNEQFF
TRBJ1-2,.,.,TRBV3-1,TGTGCCAGCAGCGAAGGGGGACTACTCAACTATGGCTACACCTTC,CASSEGGLLNYGYTF